The rows below give T cell receptor beta chains drawn from one sample of a study of response to subunit inactivated influenza vaccine. TCRdb itself ran the RT-PCR reads through MiXCR, one entry per CDR3 protein. The data contain around 200,000 distinct CDR3 sequences, 12% of them singletons. This same sample was also part of a study on T cells expressing NK-cell markers.

Source: CD8+ T cells sorted from PBMCs, taken about 13 days after vaccination. Every receptor here comes from a man over 45 who received an inactivated influenza vaccine. The CDR3 runs from the conserved cysteine through the conserved F or W. A D gene is named only where the DNA matches it firmly. Clone sizes are given selectively: once, few, many, or a class where the clone is expanded.

j_call d_call v_call clone_size cdr3_aa cdr3_nt
TRBJ2-7 - TRBV5-6 - CASSLEGRGQTYEQYF TGTGCCAGCAGCTTAGAAGGACGGGGACAAACTTACGAGCAGTACTTC
TRBJ2-7 TRBD1 TRBV27 - CASSPLGQRLSYEQYF TGTGCCAGCAGTCCACTGGGACAGCGTCTCTCCTACGAGCAGTACTTC
TRBJ2-2 - TRBV10-3 - CAISEPGLNTGELFF TGTGCCATCAGTGAGCCGGGACTTAACACCGGGGAGCTGTTTTTT
TRBJ2-1 - TRBV4-1 - CASSQHTGLLTYNEQFF TGCGCCAGCAGCCAACACACAGGGCTACTAACCTACAATGAGCAGTTCTTC
TRBJ2-1 TRBD2 TRBV4-2 - CASSQETGTSGWQEQFF TGTGCCAGCAGCCAGGAAACCGGGACTAGCGGTTGGCAGGAGCAGTTCTTC
TRBJ2-7 TRBD2 TRBV12-3/TRBV12-4 - CASSAAGGPFSYEQYF TGTGCCAGCAGTGCAGCGGGAGGGCCTTTCTCCTACGAGCAGTACTTC
TRBJ2-3 TRBD1 TRBV30 - CAWGQVGGDTQYF TGTGCCTGGGGACAGGTTGGGGGAGATACGCAGTATTTT
TRBJ2-1 - TRBV7-9 - CASRRGGFGNEQFF TGTGCCAGCAGGAGGGGGGGATTCGGCAATGAGCAGTTCTTC
TRBJ2-5 TRBD2 TRBV27 few CASSLAGGDYQETQYF TGTGCCAGCAGTTTAGCGGGAGGGGACTACCAAGAGACCCAGTACTTC
TRBJ2-7 - TRBV6-5 many CASSPGVGEQYF TGTGCCAGCAGTCCAGGGGTTGGCGAGCAGTACTTC
TRBJ2-3 - TRBV28 - CASSLWGGGSTDTQYF TGTGCCAGCAGTTTATGGGGGGGAGGTAGCACAGATACGCAGTATTTT
TRBJ1-2 - TRBV5-6 few CASSYTHGYTF TGTGCCAGCAGCTATACGCATGGCTACACCTTC
TRBJ2-2 - TRBV7-2 many CASTAGWVAGELFF TGTGCCAGCACCGCAGGGTGGGTGGCCGGGGAGCTGTTTTTT
TRBJ2-1 TRBD2 TRBV7-3 - CASSLASGRAGEQFF TGTGCCAGCAGCTTAGCTAGCGGGAGGGCCGGGGAGCAGTTCTTC
TRBJ1-4 - TRBV14 few CASSQEGVAADNEKLFF TGTGCCAGCAGCCAAGAGGGAGTGGCAGCCGATAATGAAAAACTGTTTTTT
TRBJ2-5 TRBD1 TRBV11-2 - CASSLDLGQTYQETQYF TGTGCCAGCAGCTTAGATTTGGGACAGACGTACCAAGAGACCCAGTACTTC
TRBJ2-7 - TRBV18 few CASSYGRNSEQYF TGTGCCAGCTCTTACGGACGGAACTCCGAGCAGTACTTC
TRBJ2-7 - TRBV6-1 - CASSEPTDSSYEQYF TGTGCCAGCAGTGAACCTACGGACAGTTCCTACGAGCAGTACTTC
TRBJ2-3 TRBD2 TRBV6-1 few CASRSLREATGDTQYF TGTGCCAGCAGGAGTTTGCGGGAGGCGACAGGAGATACGCAGTATTTT
TRBJ2-7 - TRBV12-3/TRBV12-4 - CASSERGTYEQYF TGTGCCAGCAGTGAGCGCGGCACCTACGAGCAGTACTTC
TRBJ2-3 - TRBV6-2/TRBV6-3 few CASSLTGYSTDTQYF TGTGCCAGCAGCCTGACAGGCTATAGCACAGATACGCAGTATTTT
TRBJ2-1 - TRBV5-1 - CASSLGRGEGNEQFF TGCGCCAGCAGCTTGGGGAGGGGAGAAGGCAATGAGCAGTTCTTC
TRBJ1-4 - TRBV7-9 few CASSLGHSATNEKLFF TGTGCCAGCAGCTTGGGTCACAGTGCAACTAATGAAAAACTGTTTTTT
TRBJ2-1 TRBD2 TRBV7-6 - CASSLYGRAGDEQFF TGTGCCAGCAGCTTATACGGGAGGGCCGGTGATGAGCAGTTCTTC
TRBJ2-1 TRBD2 TRBV3-1 few CASSQVRGGLENEQFF TGTGCCAGCAGCCAAGTCCGGGGGGGCCTTGAGAATGAGCAGTTCTTC
TRBJ2-7 - TRBV5-1 - CASSLLTERSYEQYF TGCGCCAGCAGCTTATTGACAGAAAGGTCTTACGAGCAGTACTTC
TRBJ2-3 - TRBV12-3/TRBV12-4 many CASSLEDASTDTQYF TGTGCCAGCAGTTTAGAGGACGCTAGCACAGATACGCAGTATTTT